Presented here are 17 T cell receptor beta chains from one specimen sequenced in a study of PD-1 blockade in classical Hodgkin lymphoma. Sequencing was performed with immunoSEQ multiplex PCR; in TCRdb, only in-frame clones are kept and a portion is missing. The sample holds approximately 93,000 clones, 78% seen once. Time point of the sample: cycle 4 day 1 (C4D1), after around six weeks of nivolumab. Autologous stem cell transplantation was followed by relapse in every patient, and brentuximab vedotin exposure varied. Sample: peripheral blood mononuclear cells (PBMCs), taken before the fourth cycle of nivolumab. These receptors originate from a human donor with classical Hodgkin lymphoma.

This clone has just a few counts. This rearrangement joins TRBV2 to TRBJ1-5; TRBD1 might be the D (5 bases). CDR1 and CDR2 from the germline V gene are SNHLY and FYNNEI. V lost 6 bases and J 4 bases, leaving 10 bases between the germline ends. This CDR3 comprises 13 residues. CDR3 protein: CASSRDSNQPQHF. CDR3 DNA: TGTGCCAGCAGCCGGGACTCGAATCAGCCCCAGCATTTT.

CDR3 in amino acids: CASSSSGRAAETQYF. The DNA for the CDR3 is TGTGCCAGCTCCTCTAGCGGGAGGGCCGCGGAGACCCAGTACTTC. The chain has TRBV25-1 and TRBJ2-5, with TRBD2 identical over 12 bases. CDR1 MGHDK and CDR2 SYGVNS come from the germline V gene. This CDR3 spans 15 amino acids. After removal of 8 bases from V and 5 bases from J, the junction contained 9 bases not matched to a gene.

The chain combines TRBV6-6 with TRBJ1-1; D gene ambiguous. The CDR3 is 16 residues long. The V end was cut by 1 base, the J end by 0 bases, with 12 bases between. The germline CDR1 and CDR2 sequences are MNHNY and SVGAGI (reference sequence). The CDR3 region is CASSYFGVPLNTEAFF. CDR3 nucleotide sequence: TGTGCCAGCAGTTACTTCGGGGTCCCCCTGAACACTGAAGCTTTCTTT.

In regard to this clone: The sample has other DNA sequences that encode this CDR3 too. The V gene is TRBV5-1, the J gene TRBJ1-5; no definite D call. The CDR3 extends over 15 amino acids. V dropped 0 bases and J dropped 0 bases, with 7 bases sitting between them. Germline V gene lookup returns CDR1 SGHRS and CDR2 YFSETQ. DNA of the CDR3: TGCGCCAGCAGCTTGGGAGGGTATAGCAATCAGCCCCAGCATTTT. Translation gives CASSLGGYSNQPQHF.

The CDR3 reads CASSPFAGAGTEAFF. The CDR3 DNA reads TGTGCCAGCTCACCGTTTGCAGGGGCGGGCACTGAAGCTTTCTTT. This sequence joins TRBV18 and TRBJ1-1, with TRBD1 as a possible D gene (6 bases). Trimming removed 3 bases from V and 4 bases from J, with 15 bases in between. Germline V gives CDR1 KGHSH, CDR2 LQKENI. CDR3 size: 15 residues.

In this sample, this clone turned up once. V is TRBV7-2 and J is TRBJ1-3; no clear D. CDR3 size: 13 residues. Germline V lookup: CDR1 SGHTA, CDR2 FQGNSA. V was shortened by 7 bases and J by 11 bases, with 18 bases between the two germline ends. The CDR3 nucleotides read TGTGCCAGCACCGATAGGTCGGGTATCGCCATATATTTT. The encoded protein is CASTDRSGIAIYF.

CDR3 loop: CASSYSHRAWNTEAFF. In DNA, the CDR3 is TGTGCCAGCAGTTACTCGCACAGGGCATGGAACACTGAAGCTTTCTTT. The chain is built from TRBV6-5 and TRBJ1-1; TRBD1 is a possible D gene (6 bases). The V gene lost 0 bases and the J gene lost 1 base, with 12 bases spanning the gap. CDR3 length equals 16 residues. The germline V gene encodes CDR1 MNHEY and CDR2 SVGAGI.

In nucleotides, the CDR3 is TGTGCCTGGAGTCCGGGACAGGGGGACCAAGAGACCCAGTACTTC. This sequence encodes CAWSPGQGDQETQYF. This chain joins TRBV30 and TRBJ2-5, with 11 positions matching TRBD1. Germline V gene lookup returns CDR1 GTSNPN and CDR2 SVGIG (reference sequence). The CDR3 loop spans 15 amino acids. With 2 bases clipped from V and 0 bases from J, the junction kept 2 bases outside the gene matches.

The chain joins TRBV7-3 to TRBJ1-6; D is perhaps TRBD1 (6 bases). The CDR3 has 16 residues. V was clipped by 4 bases and J by 8 bases, with 18 bases between them. From germline, CDR1 is SGHTA and CDR2 FQGTGA. The CDR3 DNA sequence: TGTGCCAGCAGCTCCCGGGCGAGGGGGGAGGATTCACCCCTCCACTTT. It codes for CASSSRARGEDSPLHF. Variable domain in full (rest from reference TRBV7-3 and TRBJ1-6): GAGVSQTPSNKVTEKGKYVELRCDPISGHTALYWYRQSLGQGPEFLIYFQGTGAADDSGLPNDRFFAVRPEGSVSTLKIQRTERGDSAVYLCASSSRARGEDSPLHFGNGTRLTVT.

V is TRBV5-1 and J is TRBJ2-7, with TRBD2 as a possible D gene (5 bases). The germline V gene has CDR1 SGHRS and CDR2 YFSETQ. V shed 0 bases and J shed 2 bases, with 12 bases lying between them. The CDR3 has 15 amino acids. DNA of the CDR3: TGCGCCAGCAGCTTGGACGGGGTAATCCCCTACGAGCAGTACTTC. Its protein product is CASSLDGVIPYEQYF.

This chain uses TRBV4-1 with TRBJ1-2; possible D gene TRBD1, 5 bases. The germline V and J ends were trimmed by 4 bases and 4 bases, with 19 bases remaining between them. CDR3 length: 16 residues. Germline CDR1 and CDR2: MGHRA and YSYEKL. The CDR3 DNA reads TGCGCCAGCAGCCCCCTTAGCCTACAGGATCTCTATGGCTACACCTTC. This encodes CASSPLSLQDLYGYTF.

V usage is TRBV5-6 and J usage is TRBJ2-7; D gene unclear. The CDR3 is made up of 15 amino acids. V was clipped by 0 bases and J by 3 bases, with 13 bases between them. Germline assignment: CDR1 SGHDT and CDR2 YYEEEE. The DNA of the CDR3 is TGTGCCAGCAGCTTGGTGGACCGACCATACTACGAGCAGTACTTC. Translated, it gives CASSLVDRPYYEQYF.

The chain employs TRBV7-2 and TRBJ2-2; TRBD1 matches 7 bases. The germline V gene encodes CDR1 SGHTA and CDR2 FQGNSA. Trimming cost V 8 bases and J 0 bases; bases outside gene matches: 15. The length of the CDR3 is 18 residues. The CDR3 DNA follows: TGTGCCAGCCCCCCGGGACAGCTACTGTTCCCGAACACCGGGGAGCTGTTTTTT. Translating it yields CASPPGQLLFPNTGELFF.

This clone has a handful of counts. This sequence joins TRBV5-6 and TRBJ2-5; D perhaps matches TRBD1 (6 bases). The CDR3 spans 14 residues. Trimming pared 0 bases from V and 2 bases from J, leaving 8 bases between. CDR1 and CDR2 from the germline V gene are SGHDT and YYEEEE. The CDR3 loop reads CASSLGGGQETQYF. CDR3 bases: TGTGCCAGCAGCTTGGGAGGGGGACAAGAGACCCAGTACTTC.

This clone was observed once. The chain recombines TRBV6-5 with TRBJ2-5; D possibly corresponds to TRBD1 (5 bases). With 6 bases removed from V and 4 bases from J, the gap between germline ends came to 12 bases. Per the germline V gene, CDR1 is MNHEY and CDR2 is SVGAGI. This CDR3 is 13 amino acids long. This CDR3 is CASSWGNRETQYF. The DNA for the CDR3 is TGTGCCAGCAGCTGGGGCAACAGAGAGACCCAGTACTTC.

This clone showed up just once. CDR3 sequence (DNA): TGTGCCAGCAGCTTTAGCGGGGGTCCGACAAGCGAGCAGTACTTC. Residues: CASSFSGGPTSEQYF. The J gene is TRBJ2-7, the V gene TRBV7-9, with 9 bases that match TRBD2. CDR3 length: 15 amino acids. Germline loops: CDR1 SEHNR, CDR2 FQNEAQ (reference sequence). V trimming: 3 bases; J trimming: 6 bases; junction bases outside the gene matches: 9.

The chain carries TRBV30 and TRBJ1-4; D perhaps matches TRBD1 (6 bases). The V gene lost 0 bases and the J gene lost 6 bases, with 11 bases spanning the gap. The germline V gene has CDR1 GTSNPN and CDR2 SVGIG (reference sequence). CDR3 length: 14 amino acids. The DNA for the CDR3 is TGTGCCTGGAGTGTCGAGGGGGTTTATGAAAAACTGTTTTTT. This sequence encodes CAWSVEGVYEKLFF.